This T cell receptor beta chain was retrieved from a study of shared clonotypes between healthy human individuals. Across the study: Per donor, three plates held CD4 naive cells, three held CD4 memory, two held CD8 naive and one held CD8 memory.

This CDR3 contains 12 residues. Germline CDR1 is MDHEN and CDR2 is SYDVKM. Trimming took 9 bases from V and 4 from J; bases not matched to a gene: 3. TCRdb keeps only in-frame clones here, not all; method: immunoSEQ multiplex PCR. The sample carries over 1.4 million clones, approximately 96% recorded once. The donors were adults (healthy and HIV-negative) with no recent acute infections or vaccinations. Study conclusions and caveats: Relative to memory subsets, naive subsets generally showed larger estimated richness.

A note on this clone: As yet, its antigen is unknown. Distinct nucleotide sequences in the sample also encode this CDR3.

V gene TRBV28 combines with J gene TRBJ1-5, with 7 bases lining up with TRBD1. The sequencing sample was made of naive CD4+ T cells sorted from blood. Sample subset: CD45RA+ positively selected. This receptor was taken from a man aged 30 to 45 in good health. In DNA, the CDR3 is TGTGCCAGTGGGACAGCTAATCAGCCCCAGCATTTT. Residues: CASGTANQPQHF. The variable domain in full, with the rest retrieved from reference TRBV28 and TRBJ1-5, is DVKVTQSSRYLVKRTGEKVFLECVQDMDHENMFWYRQDPGLGLRLIYFSYDVKMKEKGDIPEGYSVSREKKERFSLILESASTNQTSMYLCASGTANQPQHFGDGTRLSIL.